The 20 T cell receptor beta chains listed next were all sequenced from one sample in a study of blood T cell repertoires in COVID-19 (TCRdb year 2020). Receptor amplification or capture employed the immunoSEQ multiplex PCR assay. The table comes from immuneACCESS by way of TCRdb, which keeps in-frame sequences with V and J called. Part of the clones is missing from these tables; in studies checked, under half for an unresolved V gene and the rest for unknown reasons. For this sample the table gives over 85,000 clones, of which more than 90% were detected only once. The top ten clones comprise around 4% of the sample. The specimen was peripheral blood. These receptors all come from a man between 18 and 29 years old with acute or convalescent COVID-19.

The V and J genes are TRBV7-8 and TRBJ2-3, with D hard to call. Looked up from germline, CDR1 is SGHVS and CDR2 is FQNEAQ. This CDR3 is 13 amino acids long. Trimming took 2 bases from V and 7 from J, leaving 10 bases between them. The DNA of the CDR3 is TGTGCCAGCAGCTTAATACTGCAAAATACGCAGTATTTT. Its protein product is CASSLILQNTQYF.

CDR3 residues: CASELEGTEAFF. In nucleotides, the CDR3 is TGTGCTAGTGAGCTCGAGGGCACTGAAGCTTTCTTT. The V gene is TRBV12-5, the J gene TRBJ1-1; no firm D call. The germline CDR1 and CDR2 sequences are LGHNT and FRNRAP. V was clipped by 7 bases and J by 4 bases, with 10 bases between them. The CDR3 has 12 amino acids.

This chain links TRBV18 with TRBJ1-2; 11 bases map to TRBD1. The CDR3 is 17 amino acids. V lost 3 bases, J lost 3 bases, and 9 bases stayed unmatched. From germline, CDR1 is KGHSH and CDR2 LQKENI. The CDR3, as DNA: TGTGCCAGCTCACCCTTGAGTATGGGACAGGGGGACTATGGCTACACCTTC. Amino acids: CASSPLSMGQGDYGYTF. The full variable domain, its missing parts supplied by reference TRBV18 and TRBJ1-2, is NAGVMQNPRHLVRRRGQEARLRCSPMKGHSHVYWYRQLPEEGLKFMVYLQKENIIDESGMPKERFSAEFPKEGPSILRIQQVVRGDSAAYFCASSPLSMGQGDYGYTFGSGTRLTVV.

This chain links TRBV6-5 with TRBJ1-3; D remains ambiguous. The ends were cut back, 0 bases at V and 6 bases at J, with 6 bases in the middle. CDR3 size: 13 residues. Germline CDR1 MNHEY, CDR2 SVGAGI. The CDR3 reads CASSYSRANTIYF. The CDR3 nucleotides are TGTGCCAGCAGTTACTCGAGGGCAAACACCATATATTTT.

The rearrangement joins TRBV6-6 to TRBJ1-5; 11 bases fit TRBD1. In germline, CDR1 is MNHNY, CDR2 SVGAGI (reference sequence). This CDR3 has 20 amino acids. J was trimmed by 0 bases and V by 5 bases; bases with no gene match: 15. DNA for the CDR3: TGTGCCAGCAGTCGACGGGCGGGGACAGGGGGAAGAAGTAGCAATCAGCCCCAGCATTTT. Protein: CASSRRAGTGGRSSNQPQHF.

The chain recombines TRBV5-5 with TRBJ1-5; 7 positions agree with TRBD1. The CDR3 loop spans 16 amino acids. Germline V gene data show CDR1 as SGHKS and CDR2 as YYEKEE (reference sequence). Unmatched junction bases numbered 9, after V lost 4 bases and J lost 2 bases. The CDR3 coding sequence is TGTGCCAGCAGCCCTCAGGGGGTAGTGGGCAATCAGCCCCAGCATTTT. It is translated as CASSPQGVVGNQPQHF.

The chain couples TRBV5-6 to TRBJ2-7, with unresolved D. Germline V gene data show CDR1 as SGHDT and CDR2 as YYEEEE. Between the trimmed V and J ends, which lost 2 bases and 4 bases, there was a span of 16 bases. This CDR3 is 15 amino acids long. CDR3 amino acids: CASSFDPSGSYEQYF. CDR3 coding DNA: TGTGCCAGCAGCTTCGACCCTAGTGGTTCTTACGAGCAGTACTTC.

The chain carries TRBV7-2 and TRBJ1-4; tentative D call: TRBD1 (5 bases). Germline values: CDR1 SGHTA, CDR2 FQGNSA. V lost 3 bases, J lost 0 bases, and 14 bases lay in between. The CDR3 extends over 17 amino acids. The CDR3, as DNA: TGTGCCAGCAGCTTCAGACAGCCCCTTGCAACTAATGAAAAACTGTTTTTT. Its translation is CASSFRQPLATNEKLFF.

The chain carries TRBV27 and TRBJ2-3; TRBD2 aligns across 8 bases. The CDR3 has 15 amino acids. Germline CDR1 and CDR2: MNHEY and SMNVEV (reference sequence). V trimming: 5 bases; J trimming: 4 bases; junction bases outside the gene matches: 8. As DNA, the CDR3 is TGTGCCAGCAGTCGGGGGGGCTACAGAGCAGATACGCAGTATTTT. Protein: CASSRGGYRADTQYF.

The J gene is TRBJ1-2, the V gene TRBV3-1 (or the pseudogene TRBV3-2), with 7 nucleotides matching TRBD1. CDR1 is LGHDT and CDR2 is YNNKEL in the germline V gene (reference sequence). Trimming at V came to 1 base and at J to 5 bases, leaving 19 bases not matched to a gene. The CDR3 extends over 19 amino acids. The CDR3 coding sequence is TGTGCCAGCAGCCAAGTAATTCGAGGGGGCGCCGTACTGGAATATGGCTACACCTTC. It specifies CASSQVIRGGAVLEYGYTF.

V is TRBV30 and J is TRBJ1-5, with D possibly being TRBD1 (6 bases). Germline-derived CDR1 and CDR2 are GTSNPN and SVGIG (reference sequence). This CDR3 comprises 14 residues. Trimming left V 5 bases short and J 1 base short, with 12 bases between. The CDR3 DNA reads TGTGCCTGGTCCGGGACACCGAGCAATCAGCCCCAGCATTTT. Translation: CAWSGTPSNQPQHF.

This rearrangement joins TRBV5-4 to TRBJ1-1; the D gene is possibly TRBD1 (5 bases). Per germline, CDR1 SGHNT and CDR2 YYREEE (reference sequence). V dropped 0 bases and J dropped 1 base, with 7 bases sitting between them. The CDR3 extends over 14 amino acids. The DNA for the CDR3 is TGTGCCAGCAGCTTGGACAGGTCGAACACTGAAGCTTTCTTT. The encoded protein is CASSLDRSNTEAFF.

In its sample, this clone was seen once. The J gene is TRBJ1-2, the V gene TRBV3-1 (or the pseudogene TRBV3-2); the D is unclear. CDR1 and CDR2 (germline): LGHDT, YNNKEL (reference sequence). The CDR3 has 15 amino acids. The V gene lost 3 bases and the J gene lost 6 bases, with 17 bases spanning the gap. DNA of the CDR3: TGTGCCAGCAGCCATCAGGATAGGTTACGGAATGGCTACACCTTC. Translating it yields CASSHQDRLRNGYTF.

This chain joins TRBV3-1 (or the pseudogene TRBV3-2) and TRBJ1-1, with no clear D. This CDR3 has 13 amino acids. V was shortened by 8 bases and J by 3 bases, with 13 bases between the two germline ends. CDR1 and CDR2 (germline): LGHDT, YNNKEL (reference sequence). This chain's CDR3 is CASSSTRDTEAFF. In DNA form, the CDR3 reads TGTGCCAGCTCCTCCACTCGGGACACTGAAGCTTTCTTT.

The V and J genes are TRBV4-1 and TRBJ2-3; 7 nucleotides align to TRBD1. V dropped 6 bases and J dropped 6; count of bases not matched to a gene: 18. CDR1 is MGHRA, CDR2 YSYEKL, per germline. CDR3 length: 17 residues. The DNA of the CDR3 is TGCGCCAGCAGAGACGATCGACAGGGATTGGACGTGGATACGCAGTATTTT. As protein: CASRDDRQGLDVDTQYF.

This chain links TRBV13 with TRBJ1-4; 9 bases match TRBD1. Losses at the gene ends were 8 bases for V and 8 bases for J; bases not matched to a gene: 6. Germline V CDR1 and CDR2: PRHDT, FYEKMQ (reference sequence). The CDR3 covers 13 residues. CDR3 coding DNA: TGTGCCAGCGGGACAGGGCAGAAAGAAAAACTGTTTTTT. Translating it yields CASGTGQKEKLFF.

This chain joins TRBV30 and TRBJ2-3; the D gene is possibly TRBD2 (6 bases). The CDR3 consists of 18 residues. V was trimmed by 0 bases and J by 0 bases, leaving 19 bases between them. Germline V lookup: CDR1 GTSNPN, CDR2 SVGIG (reference sequence). The CDR3 DNA reads as TGTGCCTGGAGTGTACTGGGGGGAAACTTGGGGAGCACAGATACGCAGTATTTT. This sequence encodes CAWSVLGGNLGSTDTQYF.

The chain employs TRBV6-5 and TRBJ1-2; a possible D gene is TRBD1 (5 bases). Trimming removed 4 bases from V and 5 bases from J, with 8 bases in between. From germline, CDR1 is MNHEY and CDR2 SVGAGI. The length of the CDR3 is 12 residues. CDR3 bases: TGTGCCAGCAGTTCGCCAGGGTATGGCTACACCTTC. Translated: CASSSPGYGYTF.

The chain combines TRBV12-3 or TRBV12-4 with TRBJ1-5; D is unresolved. The V end was cut by 7 bases, the J end by 6 bases, with 10 bases between. There are 12 residues in the CDR3. CDR3 bases: TGTGCCAGCACCACAAATCTTCAGCCCCAGCATTTT. This encodes CASTTNLQPQHF.

V usage is TRBV19 and J usage is TRBJ1-1, with no clear D. V gave up 7 bases and J gave up 0 bases, with 15 bases separating them. CDR3 length: 15 amino acids. Germline assignment: CDR1 LNHDA and CDR2 SQIVND (reference sequence). The CDR3 reads CASISYAGLNTEAFF. CDR3 in DNA: TGTGCCAGTATCTCCTACGCGGGTCTGAACACTGAAGCTTTCTTT.